A selection of T cell receptor beta chains follows, all from one sample in a study of cytomegalovirus exposure and HLA in healthy donors. This table comes from immunoSEQ multiplex PCR, and its TCRdb copy is limited to in-frame clones, with some not included. The data contain about 200,000 clones, 70% to 85% of them singletons. Sequencing was carried out using PBMCs. Receptors originate from a boy aged 2 to 10 in good health and CMV-seronegative. The CDR3 runs from the conserved cysteine through the conserved F or W. The D gene is left open where the match is weak. Expanded clones get a size class; other rows say once, few or many, or leave the size out.

cdr3_nt: TGCGCCAGCAGCCAACAGGGCGCAAACACCATATATTTT
cdr3_aa: CASSQQGANTIYF
clone_size: .
j_call: TRBJ1-3
d_call: .
v_call: TRBV4-3

cdr3_nt: TGCAGCGCCAGAGACAGGGGGGGATTCAATGAGCAGTTCTTC
cdr3_aa: CSARDRGGFNEQFF
clone_size: .
j_call: TRBJ2-1
d_call: TRBD1
v_call: TRBV29-1

cdr3_nt: TGTGCCTGGGGGAGGACCCCTGCTGAAGCTTTCTTT
cdr3_aa: CAWGRTPAEAFF
clone_size: .
j_call: TRBJ1-1
d_call: .
v_call: TRBV30

cdr3_nt: TGTGCCAGCTCAGTTGGACAAATTAACTATGGCTACACCTTC
cdr3_aa: CASSVGQINYGYTF
clone_size: .
j_call: TRBJ1-2
d_call: .
v_call: TRBV18

cdr3_nt: TGTGCCAGCAGCTCGCGGACAGTTCGGGAGACCCAGTACTTC
cdr3_aa: CASSSRTVRETQYF
clone_size: once
j_call: TRBJ2-5
d_call: .
v_call: TRBV7-6

cdr3_nt: TGTGCCAGCAGCTTAAGTCAGGGGACCGATCAGCCCCAGCATTTT
cdr3_aa: CASSLSQGTDQPQHF
clone_size: few
j_call: TRBJ1-5
d_call: .
v_call: TRBV7-9

cdr3_nt: TGTGCCAGCAGCTTAGGGAGGGGAACAGATACGCAGTATTTT
cdr3_aa: CASSLGRGTDTQYF
clone_size: .
j_call: TRBJ2-3
d_call: .
v_call: TRBV7-9

cdr3_nt: TGTGCCAGCAGCCCGAGGTGGGTCCGGAGCACAGATACGCAGTATTTT
cdr3_aa: CASSPRWVRSTDTQYF
clone_size: .
j_call: TRBJ2-3
d_call: .
v_call: TRBV7-2

cdr3_nt: TGTGCCAGCAGCCCCGGAGATTACGGCTACAATGAGCAGTTCTTC
cdr3_aa: CASSPGDYGYNEQFF
clone_size: .
j_call: TRBJ2-1
d_call: .
v_call: TRBV5-6

cdr3_nt: TGCGCCAGCCCAGGAGGGGCGGGGGGAAATGAGCAGTTCTTC
cdr3_aa: CASPGGAGGNEQFF
clone_size: .
j_call: TRBJ2-1
d_call: TRBD2
v_call: TRBV10-1